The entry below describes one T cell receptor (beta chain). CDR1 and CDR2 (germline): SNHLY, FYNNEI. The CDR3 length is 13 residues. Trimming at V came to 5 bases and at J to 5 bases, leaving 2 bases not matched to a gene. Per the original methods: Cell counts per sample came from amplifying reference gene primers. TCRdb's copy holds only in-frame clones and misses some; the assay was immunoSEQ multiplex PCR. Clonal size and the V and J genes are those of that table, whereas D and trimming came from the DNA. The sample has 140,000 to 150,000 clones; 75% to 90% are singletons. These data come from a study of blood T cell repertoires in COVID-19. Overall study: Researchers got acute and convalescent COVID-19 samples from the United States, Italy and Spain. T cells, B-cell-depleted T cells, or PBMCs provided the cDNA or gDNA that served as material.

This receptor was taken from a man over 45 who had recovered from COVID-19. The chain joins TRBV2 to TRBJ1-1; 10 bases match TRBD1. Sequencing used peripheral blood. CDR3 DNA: TGTGCCAGCAGTCTGGGACAGGGGACTGAAGCTTTCTTT. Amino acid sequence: CASSLGQGTEAFF.